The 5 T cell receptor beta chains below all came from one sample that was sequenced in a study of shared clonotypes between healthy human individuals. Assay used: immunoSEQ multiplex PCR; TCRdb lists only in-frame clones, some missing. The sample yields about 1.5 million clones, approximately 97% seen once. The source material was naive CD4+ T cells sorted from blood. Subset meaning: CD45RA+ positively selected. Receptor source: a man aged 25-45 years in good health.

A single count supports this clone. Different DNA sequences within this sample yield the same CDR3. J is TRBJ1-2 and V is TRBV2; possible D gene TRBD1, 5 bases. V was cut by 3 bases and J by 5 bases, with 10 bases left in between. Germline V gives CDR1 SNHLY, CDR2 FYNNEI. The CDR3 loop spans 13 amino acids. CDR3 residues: CASSEQGGYGYTF. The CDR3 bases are TGTGCCAGCAGTGAGCAGGGCGGGTATGGCTACACCTTC.

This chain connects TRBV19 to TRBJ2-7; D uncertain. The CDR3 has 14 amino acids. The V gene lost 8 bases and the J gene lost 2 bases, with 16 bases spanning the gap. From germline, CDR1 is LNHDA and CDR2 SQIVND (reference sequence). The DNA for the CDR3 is TGTGCCAGTCAACCATCACATAAAACCTACGAGCAGTACTTC. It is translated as CASQPSHKTYEQYF.

In nucleotides, the CDR3 is TGTGCCAGCAGCTTAAGTAGGGCAAGGAATGAGCAGTTCTTC. Encoded protein: CASSLSRARNEQFF. V and J are TRBV7-2 and TRBJ2-1; D gene unclear. The V gene lost 2 bases and the J gene lost 7 bases, with 12 bases spanning the gap. CDR3 length equals 14 residues. The germline CDR1 and CDR2 sequences are SGHTA and FQGNSA. The whole variable domain, filled in from reference TRBV7-2 and TRBJ2-1, reads GAGVSQSPSNKVTEKGKDVELRCDPISGHTALYWYRQSLGQGLEFLIYFQGNSAPDKSGLPSDRFSAERTGGSVSTLTIQRTQQEDSAVYLCASSLSRARNEQFFGPGTRLTVL.

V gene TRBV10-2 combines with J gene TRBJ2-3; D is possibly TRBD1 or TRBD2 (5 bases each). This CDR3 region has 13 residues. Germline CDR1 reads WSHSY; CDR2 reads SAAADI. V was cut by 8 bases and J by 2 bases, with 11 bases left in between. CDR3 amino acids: CASVDGTTDTQYF. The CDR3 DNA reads TGCGCCAGCGTAGATGGGACCACAGATACGCAGTATTTT.

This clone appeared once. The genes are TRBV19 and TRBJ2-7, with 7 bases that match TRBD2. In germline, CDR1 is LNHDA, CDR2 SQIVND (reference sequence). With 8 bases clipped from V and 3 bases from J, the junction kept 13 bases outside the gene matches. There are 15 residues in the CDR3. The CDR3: CASLGTTGRGYEQYF. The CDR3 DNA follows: TGTGCCAGTCTAGGGACGACGGGGAGGGGCTACGAGCAGTACTTC. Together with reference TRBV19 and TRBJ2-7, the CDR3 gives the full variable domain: DGGITQSPKYLFRKEGQNVTLSCEQNLNHDAMYWYRQDPGQGLRLIYYSQIVNDFQKGDIAEGYSVSREKKESFPLTVTSAQKNPTAFYLCASLGTTGRGYEQYFGPGTRLTVT.